This T cell receptor beta chain was captured in a study of T cells in Graves' hyperthyroidism and ophthalmopathy (dated by TCRdb to the late 2010s). Notes on the research overall: Peripheral blood samples were taken at initial diagnosis, before any treatment was given. A discovery cohort of fewer than 110 patients, about 40 with Graves' ophthalmopathy and approximately 55 with stable Graves' hyperthyroidism, was used to find distinguishing TCR V-J signatures. An independent validation cohort of around 20 hyperthyroidism patients and approximately 17 patients who later progressed to ophthalmopathy tested prospective prediction of ophthalmopathy. The approximately 100 discovery patients were divided at random into training and test sets in a 7:3 ratio. Thyroid tissue and blood T-cell repertoires from about six Graves' hyperthyroidism patients were also compared in the study. After blood sampling, hyperthyroidism patients were treated with methimazole at a starting dose of 30 mg daily, and ophthalmopathy patients were treated with high-dose intravenous methylprednisolone. TCR Vbeta CDR3 sequencing of fewer than 150 peripheral blood samples (43 ophthalmopathy, 75 hyperthyroidism and 17 progressor patients) is reported in the paper. Results and caveats for the whole study, not just this receptor: A 13 V-J signature model separated ophthalmopathy from stable hyperthyroidism, with around 88% sensitivity and 81% to 83% specificity in cross-validation and 80%/75% in testing. In validation, the model predicted progression to ophthalmopathy a median of roughly 6.5 months before onset, with 65% to 71% sensitivity and nearly 75% specificity. Most expanded thyroid clonotypes (frequency above 0.001) were also found in blood, which suggests that blood repertoires may mirror thyroid immune responses. No statistical method was used to set the sample size in advance, and investigators knew the group allocation.

The CDR1 and CDR2 encoded by the germline V gene are SGHVS and FQNEAQ. Reading from cysteine to phenylalanine, the CDR3 counts 13 amino acids. The retained sequence is limited to the CDR3, 39 bases, with the frame set at the first base. Clipping removes 5 bases from V and 6 bases from J, with 7 as the unmatched junction base count. Graves' hyperthyroidism was defined as stable when no progression to ophthalmopathy occurred over 18 months of follow-up. Hyperthyroidism patients were aged 18 to 65 years and newly diagnosed, with disease duration of less than 2 months. Exclusion was applied to patients with uncontrolled infections, other autoimmune diseases, pregnancy or lactation. Diagnoses relied on clinical symptoms, serum thyroxine and TRAb, thyroid ultrasound and orbital computed tomography. PBMCs were separated from roughly 9.6 ml of fresh peripheral blood using Ficoll-Paque density gradient centrifugation. Total RNA was extracted using Trizol reagent, and RNA quality was assessed on an Agilent 2100 Bioanalyzer.

In the case of this clonotype: The antigen it binds to is not known. It has no much larger one-base neighbor in the sample; base qualities were not kept.

TCR beta CDR3 regions were amplified from RNA transcripts. For the first round of RT-PCR on the TCR CDR3, the HTBI primer set was used together with the Qiagen OneStep RT-PCR kit. The libraries were constructed in a second round of multiplex PCR and then size-selected and purified. The libraries were sequenced on an Illumina HiSeq2000 using paired-end 100 bp reads. Concerning the study's data processing: Raw data were processed with SOAPnuke, discarding reads with adapters, uncalled bases, mean Phred below 15, or no exact constant-primer or identifier match. High-quality paired reads were merged with COPE v1.2.5, and unique nucleotide sequences were defined as clonotypes. MiTCR v1.1 was used to align clonotypes to the IMGT TRBV, TRBD and TRBJ reference segments. The analysis was restricted to V-J combinations with a frequency above 0.0001, which together covered 99% to 99.2% of the repertoires. A TCS score was defined as the ratio of F50 (clonal expansion) to E x V (chaos), with BLOSUM62-based TCRdist applied between CDR3 peptides within each V-J. Welch's t-statistics and random forest reduced around 550 V-J features to 13, which were used in a naive Bayes classifier (R e1071). TCRdb reprocessing: public reads trimmed at Q25 with fastp, clones called with MiXCR, in-frame beta chains kept. CDR3 protein duplicates are merged, each entry listing the most common genes and DNA. These V and J calls rely on TCRdb rather than the paper's analysis. This sample comprises a few hundred thousand distinct CDR3 sequences, 15% to 20% of them detected only once. The ten largest clones capture about 49% of the sample.

The material sequenced was blood. The V and J segments used are TRBV7-8 and TRBJ2-7, with 7 bases matching TRBD1. The origin of this receptor is a woman aged 45-60 years with Graves' hyperthyroidism. Here is the DNA: TGTGCCAGCAGCCCCCATGCAGGGGGCGAGCAGTACTTC. It is translated as CASSPHAGGEQYF.